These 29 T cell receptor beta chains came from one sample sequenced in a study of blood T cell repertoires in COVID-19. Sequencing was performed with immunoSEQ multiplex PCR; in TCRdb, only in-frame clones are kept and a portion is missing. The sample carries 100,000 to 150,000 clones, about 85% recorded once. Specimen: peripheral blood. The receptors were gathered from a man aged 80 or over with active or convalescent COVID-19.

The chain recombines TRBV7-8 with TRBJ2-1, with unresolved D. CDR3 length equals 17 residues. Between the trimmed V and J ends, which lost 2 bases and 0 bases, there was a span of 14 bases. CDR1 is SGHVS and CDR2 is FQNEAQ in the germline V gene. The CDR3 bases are TGTGCCAGCAGCTTATTAGCTCTCTTTAGCTCCTACAATGAGCAGTTCTTC. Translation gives CASSLLALFSSYNEQFF.

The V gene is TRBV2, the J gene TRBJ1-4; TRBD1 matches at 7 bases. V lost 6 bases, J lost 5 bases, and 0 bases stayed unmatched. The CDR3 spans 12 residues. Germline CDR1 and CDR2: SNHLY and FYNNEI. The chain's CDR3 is CASRGQNEKLFF. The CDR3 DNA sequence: TGTGCCAGCAGGGGACAGAATGAAAAACTGTTTTTT.

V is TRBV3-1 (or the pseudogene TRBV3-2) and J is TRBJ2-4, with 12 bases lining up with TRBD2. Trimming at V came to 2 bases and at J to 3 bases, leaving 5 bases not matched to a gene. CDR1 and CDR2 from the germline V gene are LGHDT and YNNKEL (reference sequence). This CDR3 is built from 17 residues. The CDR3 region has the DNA TGTGCCAGCAGCCAAAGACTAGCGGGAGCGGTCAAAAACATTCAGTACTTC. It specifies CASSQRLAGAVKNIQYF.

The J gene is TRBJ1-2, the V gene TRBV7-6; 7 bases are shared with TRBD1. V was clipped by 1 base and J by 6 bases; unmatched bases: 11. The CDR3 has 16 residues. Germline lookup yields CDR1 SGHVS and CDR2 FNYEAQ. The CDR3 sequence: CASSLGQGGLSDGYTF. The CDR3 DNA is TGTGCCAGCAGCTTAGGACAGGGAGGTTTGAGTGATGGCTACACCTTC. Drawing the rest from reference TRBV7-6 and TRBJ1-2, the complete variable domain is GAGVSQSPRYKVTKRGQDVALRCDPISGHVSLYWYRQALGQGPEFLTYFNYEAQQDKSGLPNDRFSAERPEGSISTLTIQRTEQRDSAMYRCASSLGQGGLSDGYTFGSGTRLTVV.

The CDR3 DNA reads TGTGCCAGCAGTGGGGACAGGGGTCAGCCCCAGCATTTT. This gives the protein CASSGDRGQPQHF. This chain connects TRBV12-3 or TRBV12-4 to TRBJ1-5, with 10 bases matching TRBD1. The CDR3 runs to 13 residues. J lost 6 bases, V lost 5 bases, and 1 base had no gene match.

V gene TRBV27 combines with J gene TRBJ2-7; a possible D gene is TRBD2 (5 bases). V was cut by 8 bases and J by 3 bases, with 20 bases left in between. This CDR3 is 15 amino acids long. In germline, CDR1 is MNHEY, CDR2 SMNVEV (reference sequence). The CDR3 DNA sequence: TGTGCCAGCCATCCTAGGGAGTCTGTGGGCTACGAGCAGTACTTC. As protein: CASHPRESVGYEQYF.

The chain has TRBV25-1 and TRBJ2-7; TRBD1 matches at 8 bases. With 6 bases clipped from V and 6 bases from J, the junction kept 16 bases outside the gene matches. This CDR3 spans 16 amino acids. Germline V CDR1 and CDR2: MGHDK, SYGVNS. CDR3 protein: CASSPRGRTGSLEQYF. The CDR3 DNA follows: TGTGCCAGCAGCCCGCGGGGCCGGACAGGGTCTCTCGAGCAGTACTTC.

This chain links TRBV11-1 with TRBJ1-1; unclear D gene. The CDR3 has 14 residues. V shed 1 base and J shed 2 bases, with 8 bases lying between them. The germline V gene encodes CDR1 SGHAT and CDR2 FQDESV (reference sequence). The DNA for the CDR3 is TGTGCCAGCAGCTTAGTCGAGGGAAACACTGAAGCTTTCTTT. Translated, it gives CASSLVEGNTEAFF.

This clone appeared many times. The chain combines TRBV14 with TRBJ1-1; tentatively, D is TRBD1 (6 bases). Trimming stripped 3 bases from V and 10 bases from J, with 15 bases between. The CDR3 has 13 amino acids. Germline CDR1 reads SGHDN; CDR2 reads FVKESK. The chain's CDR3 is CASSHTGTGSAFF. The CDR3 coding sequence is TGTGCCAGCAGCCATACAGGGACGGGGTCAGCTTTCTTT.

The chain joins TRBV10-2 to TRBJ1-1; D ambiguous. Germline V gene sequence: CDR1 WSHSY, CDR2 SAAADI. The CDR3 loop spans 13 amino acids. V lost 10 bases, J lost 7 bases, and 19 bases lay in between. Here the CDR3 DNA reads TGCGCCACCCAGGAGGCAATTCGTGGTGAAGCTTTCTTT. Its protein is CATQEAIRGEAFF.

In DNA, the CDR3 is TGTGCCAGTAGTATGTTACAAAGCACAGATACGCAGTATTTT. Translation gives CASSMLQSTDTQYF. V usage is TRBV19 and J usage is TRBJ2-3, with D unclear. Germline CDR1 and CDR2: LNHDA and SQIVND (reference sequence). V was shortened by 3 bases and J by 0 bases, with 7 bases between the two germline ends. The CDR3 has 14 amino acids.

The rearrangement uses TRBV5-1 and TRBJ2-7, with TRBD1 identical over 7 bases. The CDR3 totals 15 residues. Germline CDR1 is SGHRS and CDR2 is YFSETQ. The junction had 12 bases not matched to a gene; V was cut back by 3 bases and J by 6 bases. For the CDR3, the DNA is TGCGCCAGCAGCTCGGGACAGAGCTTAAGGGTCGAGCAGTACTTC. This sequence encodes CASSSGQSLRVEQYF.

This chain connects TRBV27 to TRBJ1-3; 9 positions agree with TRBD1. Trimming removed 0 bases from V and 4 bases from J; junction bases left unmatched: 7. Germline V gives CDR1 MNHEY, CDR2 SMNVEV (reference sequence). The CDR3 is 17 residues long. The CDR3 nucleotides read TGTGCCAGCAGTTTATCGCTACAGGGGGCGTTGGGAAACACCATATATTTT. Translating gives CASSLSLQGALGNTIYF.

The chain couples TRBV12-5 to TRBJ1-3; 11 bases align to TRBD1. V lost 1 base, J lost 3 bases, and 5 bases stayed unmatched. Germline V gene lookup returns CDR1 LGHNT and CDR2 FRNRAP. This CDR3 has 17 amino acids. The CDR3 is CASGLAGQGGIGNTIYF. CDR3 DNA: TGTGCTAGTGGTTTGGCGGGACAGGGGGGAATTGGAAACACCATATATTTT.

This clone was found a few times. The CDR3 region is CASSRRDRGLDSPLHF. The CDR3 nucleotides are TGTGCCAGCAGCCGCCGGGACAGGGGGCTCGATTCACCCCTCCACTTT. J is TRBJ1-6 and V is TRBV7-2; 12 bases fit TRBD1. The CDR3 consists of 16 residues. CDR1 is SGHTA and CDR2 is FQGNSA in the germline V gene. V lost 5 bases to trimming and J lost 8 bases; unmatched junction nucleotides: 7.

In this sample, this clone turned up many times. The DNA for the CDR3 is TGCGCCAGCAAACGGACTAGCGGATCCTACGAGCAGTACTTC. Its protein is CASKRTSGSYEQYF. This chain links TRBV5-1 with TRBJ2-7, with 10 bases matching TRBD2. J gave up 1 base and V 6 bases, and 4 bases lay outside the gene matches. Per the germline V gene, CDR1 is SGHRS and CDR2 is YFSETQ. This CDR3 spans 14 amino acids.

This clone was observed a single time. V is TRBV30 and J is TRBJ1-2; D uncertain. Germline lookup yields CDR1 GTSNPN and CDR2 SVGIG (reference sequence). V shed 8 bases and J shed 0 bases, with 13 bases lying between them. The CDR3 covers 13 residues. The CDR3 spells CAHSPQSNYGYTF. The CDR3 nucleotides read TGTGCCCATTCTCCACAGTCTAACTATGGCTACACCTTC.

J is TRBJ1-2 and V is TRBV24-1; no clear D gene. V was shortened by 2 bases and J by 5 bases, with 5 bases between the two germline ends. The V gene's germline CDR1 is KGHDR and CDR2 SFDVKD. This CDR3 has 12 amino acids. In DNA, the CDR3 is TGTGCCACCAGTGATTCGGGGTATGGCTACACCTTC. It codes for CATSDSGYGYTF.

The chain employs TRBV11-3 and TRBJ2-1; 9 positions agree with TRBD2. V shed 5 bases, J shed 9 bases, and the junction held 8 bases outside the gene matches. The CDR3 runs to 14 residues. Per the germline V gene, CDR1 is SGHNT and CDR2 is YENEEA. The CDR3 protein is CASSPGLAGIEQFF. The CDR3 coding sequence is TGTGCCAGCAGCCCGGGACTAGCAGGAATTGAGCAGTTCTTC.

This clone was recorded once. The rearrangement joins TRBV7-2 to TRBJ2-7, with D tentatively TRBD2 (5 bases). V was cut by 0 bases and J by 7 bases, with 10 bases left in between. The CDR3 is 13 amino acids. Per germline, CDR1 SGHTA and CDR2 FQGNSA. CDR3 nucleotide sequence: TGTGCCAGCAGCTTAGCCAGGCGGGCGGAGCAGTACTTC. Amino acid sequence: CASSLARRAEQYF.

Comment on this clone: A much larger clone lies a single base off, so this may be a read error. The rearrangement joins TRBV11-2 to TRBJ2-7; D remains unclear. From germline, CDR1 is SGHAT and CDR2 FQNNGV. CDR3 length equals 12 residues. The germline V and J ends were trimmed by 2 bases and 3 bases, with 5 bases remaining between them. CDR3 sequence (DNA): TGTGCCAGCAGCTTAAACAGCTACGAGCAGTACTTC. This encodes CASSLNSYEQYF. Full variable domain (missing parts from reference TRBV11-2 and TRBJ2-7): EAGVAQSPRYKIIEKRQSVAFWCNPISGHATLYWYQQILGQGPKLLIQFQNNGVVDDSQLPKDRFSAERLKGVDSTLKIQPAKLEDSAVYLCASSLNSYEQYFGPGTRLTVT.

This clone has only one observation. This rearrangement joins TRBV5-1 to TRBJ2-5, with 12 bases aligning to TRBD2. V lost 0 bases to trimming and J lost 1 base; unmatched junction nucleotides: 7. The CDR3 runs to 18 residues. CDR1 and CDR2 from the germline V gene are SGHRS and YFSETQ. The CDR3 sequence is CASSLGLAGGPLQETQYF. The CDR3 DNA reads TGCGCCAGCAGCTTGGGGCTAGCGGGGGGGCCGCTCCAAGAGACCCAGTACTTC. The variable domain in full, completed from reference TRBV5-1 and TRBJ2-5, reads KAGVTQTPRYLIKTRGQQVTLSCSPISGHRSVSWYQQTPGQGLQFLFEYFSETQRNKGNFPGRFSGRQFSNSRSEMNVSTLELGDSALYLCASSLGLAGGPLQETQYFGPGTRLLVL.

The DNA for the CDR3 is TGTGCCAGCAGCTTATCGCCTAGACTAGCGGGAAGGGAGCAGTACTTC. Amino acid sequence: CASSLSPRLAGREQYF. The chain joins TRBV7-2 to TRBJ2-7, with TRBD2 identical over 11 bases. The J segment lost 7 bases and the V segment lost 2 bases, leaving 10 bases of the junction unmatched. The CDR3 spans 16 residues. Germline V lookup: CDR1 SGHTA, CDR2 FQGNSA. The full variable domain, completed using reference TRBV7-2 and TRBJ2-7, is GAGVSQSPSNKVTEKGKDVELRCDPISGHTALYWYRQSLGQGLEFLIYFQGNSAPDKSGLPSDRFSAERTGGSVSTLTIQRTQQEDSAVYLCASSLSPRLAGREQYFGPGTRLTVT.

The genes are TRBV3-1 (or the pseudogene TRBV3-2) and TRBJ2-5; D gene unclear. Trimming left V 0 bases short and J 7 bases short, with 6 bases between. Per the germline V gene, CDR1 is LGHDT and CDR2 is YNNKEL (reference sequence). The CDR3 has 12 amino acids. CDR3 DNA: TGTGCCAGCAGCCAAGAGGTCGGGACCCAGTACTTC. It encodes CASSQEVGTQYF.

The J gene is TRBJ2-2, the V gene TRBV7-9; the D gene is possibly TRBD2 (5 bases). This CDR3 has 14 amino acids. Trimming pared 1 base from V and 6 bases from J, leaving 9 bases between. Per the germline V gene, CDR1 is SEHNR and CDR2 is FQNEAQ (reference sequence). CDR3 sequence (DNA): TGTGCCAGCAGCTTAGGGAGGAATTCCGGGGAGCTGTTTTTT. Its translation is CASSLGRNSGELFF.

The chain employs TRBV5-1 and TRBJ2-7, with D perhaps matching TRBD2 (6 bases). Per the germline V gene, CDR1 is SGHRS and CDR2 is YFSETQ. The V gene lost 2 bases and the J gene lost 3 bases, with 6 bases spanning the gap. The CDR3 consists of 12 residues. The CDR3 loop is CASSFSGYEQYF. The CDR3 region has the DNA TGCGCCAGCAGCTTTAGCGGCTACGAGCAGTACTTC.

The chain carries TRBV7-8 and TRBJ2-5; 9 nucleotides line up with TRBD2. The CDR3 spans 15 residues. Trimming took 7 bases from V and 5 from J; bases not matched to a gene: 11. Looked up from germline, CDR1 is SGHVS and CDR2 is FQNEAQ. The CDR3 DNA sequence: TGTGCCAGCACCTCCCTTAGCGGGAGAATCGAGACCCAGTACTTC. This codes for CASTSLSGRIETQYF.

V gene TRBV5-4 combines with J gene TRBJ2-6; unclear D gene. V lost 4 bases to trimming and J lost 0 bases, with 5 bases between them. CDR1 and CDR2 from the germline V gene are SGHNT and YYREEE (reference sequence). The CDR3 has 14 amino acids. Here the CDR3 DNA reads TGTGCCAGCAGCGCAGACTCTGGGGCCAACGTCCTGACTTTC. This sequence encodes CASSADSGANVLTF.

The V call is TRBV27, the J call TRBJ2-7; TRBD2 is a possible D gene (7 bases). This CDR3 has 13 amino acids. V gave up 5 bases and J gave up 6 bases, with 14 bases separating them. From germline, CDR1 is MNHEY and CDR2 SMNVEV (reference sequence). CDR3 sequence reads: CASSPARGAEQYF. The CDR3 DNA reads TGTGCCAGCAGTCCAGCCCGGGGGGCCGAGCAGTACTTC.